This TCR beta chain was recovered during a study of blood T cell repertoires in COVID-19 (dated by TCRdb to the early 2020s). Concerning the study at large: Samples covering the acute and convalescent phases of COVID-19 were provided by collaborators in the United States, Italy and Spain. Samples came from the ongoing ImmuneRACE study (first 160 participants) plus 1,254 subjects from 6 global collaborators. The material from the prospective study consisted of cDNA or gDNA derived from T cells, B-cell-depleted T cells, or PBMCs. Subjects who had been exposed to COVID-19, were actively infected with it, or had recovered from it provided the deeply sampled blood TCRbeta repertoires that made up the dataset. The sample metadata nearly always contained a de-identified subject ID, COVID-19 status, age in years and sex. The repertoires were released in a freely available public database intended as a resource for research on the immune response to SARS-CoV-2. Where available, HLA class I and class II types were taken from metadata supplied by the sample provider and were not determined by assay-based typing. Overall results and qualifications from the work: The quantity of clinical and demographic metadata differed by source and by participant and was supplied without curation.

Taken from cysteine to phenylalanine, the CDR3 has 16 residues. Solely the CDR3 DNA is kept, with 48 bases framed from the first base. CDR1 and CDR2, per the germline V gene (reference sequence), are SEHNR and FQNEAQ. Germline trimming amounts to 1 base on V and 4 bases on J, with 6 as the count of junction bases outside the gene matches. Concerning this clone itself: Its antigen is unknown. It has no much larger one-base neighbor in the sample; base qualities were not kept.

Each collaborating institution followed its own protocols to collect whole blood in K2EDTA tubes. Collaborator samples were shipped for TCRbeta analysis as frozen whole blood, isolated PBMCs, or DNA extracted from either sample type. TCRbeta CDR3 regions were amplified from genomic DNA by means of the immunoSEQ Assay, a bias-controlled multiplex PCR. Per the source publication's procedure: The number of nucleated cells in each sample was estimated from the amplification of reference gene primers within the assay. Sequence reads were collapsed and filtered to measure the absolute abundance of every unique TCRbeta CDR3 rearrangement. For each sample, productive Simpson clonality was calculated as the square root of Simpson's diversity index over productive rearrangements. Imported from immuneACCESS, the table was reduced by TCRdb to in-frame sequences with V and J called. These copies leave out some clones; in studies compared against another copy, an unresolved V gene accounts for under half, and the cause of the remainder is not known. V and J calls and clone size are as listed in that table; D and trimming were resolved from the DNA. In all, the sample holds 130,000 or so clones, and approximately 84% of those were seen once. Roughly 12% of the sample rests with the top ten.

Specimen: peripheral blood. The receptor's source is a human donor in a cohort sampled during active COVID-19. The V and J genes are TRBV7-9 and TRBJ2-3, and 9 bases in between align with TRBD2. The encoded CDR3 is CASSLVSGGGSDTQYF. Here is the DNA: TGTGCCAGCAGCTTAGTTAGCGGGGGCGGCTCAGATACGCAGTATTTT.